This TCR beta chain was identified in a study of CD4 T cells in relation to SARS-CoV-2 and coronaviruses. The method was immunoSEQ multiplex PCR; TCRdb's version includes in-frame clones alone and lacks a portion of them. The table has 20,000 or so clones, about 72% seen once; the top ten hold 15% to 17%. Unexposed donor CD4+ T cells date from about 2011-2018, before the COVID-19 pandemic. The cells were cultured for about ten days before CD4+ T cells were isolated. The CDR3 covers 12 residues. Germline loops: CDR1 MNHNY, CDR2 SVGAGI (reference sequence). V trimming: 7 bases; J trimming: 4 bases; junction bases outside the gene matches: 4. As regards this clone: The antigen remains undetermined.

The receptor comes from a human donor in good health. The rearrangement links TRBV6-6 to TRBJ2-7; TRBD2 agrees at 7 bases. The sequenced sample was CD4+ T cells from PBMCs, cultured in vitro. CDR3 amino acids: CASTGGGYEQYF. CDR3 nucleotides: TGTGCCAGCACGGGGGGTGGTTACGAGCAGTACTTC.